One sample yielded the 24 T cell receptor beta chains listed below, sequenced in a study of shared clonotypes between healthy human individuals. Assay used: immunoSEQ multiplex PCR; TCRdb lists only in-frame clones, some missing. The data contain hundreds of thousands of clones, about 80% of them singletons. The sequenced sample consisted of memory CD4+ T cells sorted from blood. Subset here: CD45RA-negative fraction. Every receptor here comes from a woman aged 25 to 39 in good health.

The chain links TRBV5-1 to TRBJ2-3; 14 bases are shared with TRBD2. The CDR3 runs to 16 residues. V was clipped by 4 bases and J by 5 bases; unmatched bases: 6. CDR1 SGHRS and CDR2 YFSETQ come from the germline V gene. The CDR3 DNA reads TGCGCCAGCAGCATGGGACTAGCGGGAGAAGTAGATACGCAGTATTTT. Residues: CASSMGLAGEVDTQYF.

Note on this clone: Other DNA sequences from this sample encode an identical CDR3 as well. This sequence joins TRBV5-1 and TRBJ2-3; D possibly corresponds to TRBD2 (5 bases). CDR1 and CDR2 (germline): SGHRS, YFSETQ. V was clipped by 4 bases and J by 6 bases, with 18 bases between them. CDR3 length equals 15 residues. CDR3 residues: CASSQLGLGADTQYF. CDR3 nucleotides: TGCGCCAGCAGCCAGCTTGGACTGGGCGCCGATACGCAGTATTTT. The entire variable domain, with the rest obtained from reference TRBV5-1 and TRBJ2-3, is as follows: KAGVTQTPRYLIKTRGQQVTLSCSPISGHRSVSWYQQTPGQGLQFLFEYFSETQRNKGNFPGRFSGRQFSNSRSEMNVSTLELGDSALYLCASSQLGLGADTQYFGPGTRLTVL.

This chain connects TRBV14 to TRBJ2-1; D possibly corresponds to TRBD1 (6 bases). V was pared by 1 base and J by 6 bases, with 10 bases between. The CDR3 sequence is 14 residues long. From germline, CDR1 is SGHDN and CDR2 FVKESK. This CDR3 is CASSQVRTANEQFF. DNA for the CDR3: TGTGCCAGCAGCCAAGTCCGGACAGCCAATGAGCAGTTCTTC.

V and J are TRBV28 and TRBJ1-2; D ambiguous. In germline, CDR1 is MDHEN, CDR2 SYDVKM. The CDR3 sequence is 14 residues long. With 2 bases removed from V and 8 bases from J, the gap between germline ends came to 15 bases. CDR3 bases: TGTGCCAGCAGTTTAGGTCCAGGACGAGGAGGCTACACCTTC. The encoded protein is CASSLGPGRGGYTF.

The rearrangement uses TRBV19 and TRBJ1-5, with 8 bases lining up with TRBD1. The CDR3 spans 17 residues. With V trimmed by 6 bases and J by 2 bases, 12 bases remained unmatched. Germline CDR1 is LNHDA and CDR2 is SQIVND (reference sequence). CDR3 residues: CASSTSIDRGGNQPQHF. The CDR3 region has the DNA TGTGCCAGTAGCACCAGTATTGACAGGGGAGGCAATCAGCCCCAGCATTTT.

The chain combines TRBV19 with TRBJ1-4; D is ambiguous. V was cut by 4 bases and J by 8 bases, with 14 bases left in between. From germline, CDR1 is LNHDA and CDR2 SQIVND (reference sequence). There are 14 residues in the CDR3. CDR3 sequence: CASSSPGRGEKLFF. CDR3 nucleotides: TGTGCCAGTAGTAGCCCCGGCCGTGGCGAAAAACTGTTTTTT.

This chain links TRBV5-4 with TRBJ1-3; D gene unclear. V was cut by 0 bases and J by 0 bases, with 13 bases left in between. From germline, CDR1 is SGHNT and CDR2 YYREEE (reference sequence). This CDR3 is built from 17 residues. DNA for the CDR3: TGTGCCAGCAGCTTGGGTATTGGACCGTCCTCTGGAAACACCATATATTTT. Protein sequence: CASSLGIGPSSGNTIYF.

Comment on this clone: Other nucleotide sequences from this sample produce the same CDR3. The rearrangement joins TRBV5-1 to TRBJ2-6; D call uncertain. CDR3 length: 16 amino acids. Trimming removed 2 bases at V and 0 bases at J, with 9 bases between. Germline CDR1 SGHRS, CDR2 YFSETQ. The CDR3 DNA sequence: TGCGCCAGCAGCTTAAGTCCAAGCTCTGGGGCCAACGTCCTGACTTTC. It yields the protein CASSLSPSSGANVLTF. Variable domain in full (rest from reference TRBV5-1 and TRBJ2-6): KAGVTQTPRYLIKTRGQQVTLSCSPISGHRSVSWYQQTPGQGLQFLFEYFSETQRNKGNFPGRFSGRQFSNSRSEMNVSTLELGDSALYLCASSLSPSSGANVLTFGAGSRLTVL.

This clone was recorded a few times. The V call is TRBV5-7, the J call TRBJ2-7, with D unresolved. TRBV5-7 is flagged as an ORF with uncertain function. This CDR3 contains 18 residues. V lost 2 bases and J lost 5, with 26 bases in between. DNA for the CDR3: TGTGCCAGCAGCTTCCAACCCTATGGTGGCTGGTCAGACCACGAGCAGTACTTC. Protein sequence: CASSFQPYGGWSDHEQYF.

CDR3 in amino acids: CASSRNRVGEQYF. DNA for the CDR3: TGTGCCAGCAGTAGGAACAGGGTCGGCGAGCAGTACTTC. The chain joins TRBV6-6 to TRBJ2-7; weak D call: TRBD1 (6 bases). This CDR3 has 13 residues. V was cut by 5 bases and J by 6 bases, with 14 bases left in between. Germline lookup yields CDR1 MNHNY and CDR2 SVGAGI (reference sequence).

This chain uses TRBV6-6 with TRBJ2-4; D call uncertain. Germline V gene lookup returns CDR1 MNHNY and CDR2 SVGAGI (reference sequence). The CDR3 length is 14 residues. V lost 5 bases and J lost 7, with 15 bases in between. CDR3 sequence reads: CASSPHPNPNIQYF. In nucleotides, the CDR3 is TGTGCCAGCAGTCCACACCCGAACCCGAACATTCAGTACTTC.

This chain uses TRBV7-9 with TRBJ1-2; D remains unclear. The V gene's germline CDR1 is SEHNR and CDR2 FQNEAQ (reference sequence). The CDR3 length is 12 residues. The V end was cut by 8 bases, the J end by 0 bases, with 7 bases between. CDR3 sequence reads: CASLGTNYGYTF. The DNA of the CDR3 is TGTGCCAGCCTGGGGACTAACTATGGCTACACCTTC.

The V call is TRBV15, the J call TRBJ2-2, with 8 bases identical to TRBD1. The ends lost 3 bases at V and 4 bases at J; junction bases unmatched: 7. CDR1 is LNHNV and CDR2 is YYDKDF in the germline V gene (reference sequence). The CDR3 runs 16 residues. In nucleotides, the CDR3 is TGTGCCACCAGCAGGGCCGGGACAGGCTCCACCGGGGAGCTGTTTTTT. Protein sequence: CATSRAGTGSTGELFF. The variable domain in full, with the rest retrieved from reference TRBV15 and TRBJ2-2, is DAMVIQNPRYQVTQFGKPVTLSCSQTLNHNVMYWYQQKSSQAPKLLFHYYDKDFNNEADTPDNFQSRRPNTSFCFLDIRSPGLGDTAMYLCATSRAGTGSTGELFFGEGSRLTVL.

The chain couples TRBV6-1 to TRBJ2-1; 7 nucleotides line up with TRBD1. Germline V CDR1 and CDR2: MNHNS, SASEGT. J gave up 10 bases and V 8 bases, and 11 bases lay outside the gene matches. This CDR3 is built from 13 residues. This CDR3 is CASGKTGAFEQFF. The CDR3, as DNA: TGTGCCAGCGGCAAAACAGGGGCCTTCGAGCAGTTCTTC.

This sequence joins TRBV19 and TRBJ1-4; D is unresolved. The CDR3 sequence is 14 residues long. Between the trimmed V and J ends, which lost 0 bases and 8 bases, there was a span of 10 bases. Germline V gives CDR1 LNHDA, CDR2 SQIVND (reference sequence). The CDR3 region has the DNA TGTGCCAGTAGTATAGATCCCCCTCGGGAAAAACTGTTTTTT. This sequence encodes CASSIDPPREKLFF.

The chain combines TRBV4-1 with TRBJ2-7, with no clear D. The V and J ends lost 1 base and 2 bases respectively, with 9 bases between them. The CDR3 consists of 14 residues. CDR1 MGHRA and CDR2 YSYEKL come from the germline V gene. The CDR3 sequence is CASSQGLRTYEQYF. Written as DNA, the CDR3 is TGCGCCAGCAGCCAAGGGCTCCGGACCTACGAGCAGTACTTC.

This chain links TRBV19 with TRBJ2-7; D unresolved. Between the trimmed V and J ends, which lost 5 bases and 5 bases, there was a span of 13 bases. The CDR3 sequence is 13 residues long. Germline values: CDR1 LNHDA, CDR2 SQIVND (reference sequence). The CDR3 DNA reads TGTGCCAGTAGTCCGTCCCTGCAGGACGAGCAGTACTTC. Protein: CASSPSLQDEQYF.

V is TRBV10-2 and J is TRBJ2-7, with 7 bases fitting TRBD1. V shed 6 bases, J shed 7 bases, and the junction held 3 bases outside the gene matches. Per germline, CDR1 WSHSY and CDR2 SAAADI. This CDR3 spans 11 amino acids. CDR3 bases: TGCGCCAGCAGGACAGGGTGGGAGCAGTACTTC. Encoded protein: CASRTGWEQYF.

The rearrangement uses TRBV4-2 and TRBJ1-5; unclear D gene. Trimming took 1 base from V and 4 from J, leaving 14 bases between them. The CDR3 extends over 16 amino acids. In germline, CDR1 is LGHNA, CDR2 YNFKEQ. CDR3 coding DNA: TGTGCCAGCAGCCAAGGGGAGGGAGGCGCTAATCAGCCCCAGCATTTT. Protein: CASSQGEGGANQPQHF.

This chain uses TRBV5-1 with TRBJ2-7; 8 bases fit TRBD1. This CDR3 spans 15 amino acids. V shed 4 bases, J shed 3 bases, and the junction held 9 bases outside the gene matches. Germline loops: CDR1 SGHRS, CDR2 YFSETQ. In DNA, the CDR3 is TGCGCCAGCAGCATTGGCGACAGGGGAGGCTACGAGCAGTACTTC. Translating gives CASSIGDRGGYEQYF. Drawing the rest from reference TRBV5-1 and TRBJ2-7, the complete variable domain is KAGVTQTPRYLIKTRGQQVTLSCSPISGHRSVSWYQQTPGQGLQFLFEYFSETQRNKGNFPGRFSGRQFSNSRSEMNVSTLELGDSALYLCASSIGDRGGYEQYFGPGTRLTVT.

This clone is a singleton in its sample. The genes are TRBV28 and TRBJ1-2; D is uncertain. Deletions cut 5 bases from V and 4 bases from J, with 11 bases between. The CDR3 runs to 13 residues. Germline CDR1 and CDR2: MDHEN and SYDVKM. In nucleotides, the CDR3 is TGTGCCAGCAGTCCTACATATACCTATGGCTACACCTTC. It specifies CASSPTYTYGYTF.

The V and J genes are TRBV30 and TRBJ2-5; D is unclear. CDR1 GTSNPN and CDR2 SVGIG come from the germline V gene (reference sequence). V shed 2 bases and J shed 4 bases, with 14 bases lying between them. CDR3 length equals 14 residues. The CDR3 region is CAWSRTAGRETQYF. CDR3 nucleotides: TGTGCCTGGAGTCGTACAGCCGGACGAGAGACCCAGTACTTC.

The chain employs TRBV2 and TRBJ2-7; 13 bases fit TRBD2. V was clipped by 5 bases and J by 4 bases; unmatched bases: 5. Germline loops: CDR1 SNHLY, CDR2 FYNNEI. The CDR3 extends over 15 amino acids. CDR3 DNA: TGTGCCAGCAGTCCCGGACTAGCGGGAGTATACGAGCAGTACTTC. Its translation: CASSPGLAGVYEQYF.

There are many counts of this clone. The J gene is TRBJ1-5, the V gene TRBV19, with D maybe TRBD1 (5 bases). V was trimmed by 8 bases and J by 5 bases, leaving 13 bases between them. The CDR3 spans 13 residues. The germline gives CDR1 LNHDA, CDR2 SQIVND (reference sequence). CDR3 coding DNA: TGTGCCAGTTTGGGGCAGGGACATCAGCCCCAGCATTTT. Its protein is CASLGQGHQPQHF.